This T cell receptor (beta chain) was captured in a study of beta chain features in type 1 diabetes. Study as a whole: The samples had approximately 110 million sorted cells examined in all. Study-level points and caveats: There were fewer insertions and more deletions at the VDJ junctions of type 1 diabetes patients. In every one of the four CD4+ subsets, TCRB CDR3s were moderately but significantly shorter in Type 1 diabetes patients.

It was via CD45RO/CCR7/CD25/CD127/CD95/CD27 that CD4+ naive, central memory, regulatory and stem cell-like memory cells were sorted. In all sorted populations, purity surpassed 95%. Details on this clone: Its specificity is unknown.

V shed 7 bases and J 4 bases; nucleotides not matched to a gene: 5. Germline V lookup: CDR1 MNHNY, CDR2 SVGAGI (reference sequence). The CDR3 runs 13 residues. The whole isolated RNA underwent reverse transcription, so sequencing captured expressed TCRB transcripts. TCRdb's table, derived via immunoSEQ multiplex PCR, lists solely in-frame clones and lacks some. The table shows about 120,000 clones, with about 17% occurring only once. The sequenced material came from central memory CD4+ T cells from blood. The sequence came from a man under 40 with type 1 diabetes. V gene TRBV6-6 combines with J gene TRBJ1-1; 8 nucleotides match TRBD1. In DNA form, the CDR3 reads TGTGCCAGCATCACCGGGACAGGCACTGAAGCTTTCTTT. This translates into CASITGTGTEAFF.